The entry that follows covers one TCR beta chain sequence. As processed by the authors: Amplification from reference gene primers served as the basis for estimated nucleated cell counts. Data came from immunoSEQ multiplex PCR; TCRdb stores just in-frame clones and leaves some out. The DNA was the basis for D and trimming; V, J and clone size are from that table. The sample consists of around 290,000 clones, about 87% of them appearing once. This sample was taken from a study of blood T cell repertoires in COVID-19. About the research overall: Sample material is recorded as cDNA or gDNA derived from T cells, B-cell-depleted T cells, or PBMCs.

Germline CDR1 and CDR2: LGHNA and YSLEER. Trimming cost V 0 bases and J 3 bases, with 12 bases left between them. The CDR3 length is 15 residues. Sequenced: peripheral blood. The TCR sequence derives from a woman in her forties or fifties who had recovered from COVID-19. The chain combines TRBV4-3 with TRBJ2-7; D perhaps matches TRBD2 (5 bases). This CDR3 reads CASSQDFFGIYEQYF. CDR3 DNA sequence: TGCGCCAGCAGCCAAGATTTTTTCGGGATCTACGAGCAGTACTTC.